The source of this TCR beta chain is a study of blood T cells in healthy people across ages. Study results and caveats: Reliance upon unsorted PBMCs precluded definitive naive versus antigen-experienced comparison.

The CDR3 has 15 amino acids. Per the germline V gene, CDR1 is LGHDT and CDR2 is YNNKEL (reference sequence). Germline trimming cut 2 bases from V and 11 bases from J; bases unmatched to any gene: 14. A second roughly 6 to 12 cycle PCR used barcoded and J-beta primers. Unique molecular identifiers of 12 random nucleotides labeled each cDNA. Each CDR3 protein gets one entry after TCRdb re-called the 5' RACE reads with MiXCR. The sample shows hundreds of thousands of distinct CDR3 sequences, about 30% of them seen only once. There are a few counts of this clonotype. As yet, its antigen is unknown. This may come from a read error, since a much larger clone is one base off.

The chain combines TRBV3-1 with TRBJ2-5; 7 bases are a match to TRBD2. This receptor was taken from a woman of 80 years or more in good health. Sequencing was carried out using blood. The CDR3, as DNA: TGTGCCAGCAGCCAAAGAGGGGCGGGGGAAAATGAGCAGTACTTC. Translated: CASSQRGAGENEQYF.